Described below is a single T cell receptor (beta chain) sequence and its context. The entry originates in a study of beta chain features in type 1 diabetes. Per the germline V gene, CDR1 is SGHDT and CDR2 is YYEEEE. V dropped 2 bases and J dropped 4; count of bases not matched to a gene: 2. The CDR3 sequence is 14 residues long. Of the isolated RNA, all was reverse transcribed, and so the sequenced material was expressed TCRB transcripts. Clones were sequenced by immunoSEQ multiplex PCR, and TCRdb holds only the in-frame ones, with some missing. The sample yields approximately 170,000 clones, roughly 9% seen once.

The TCR sequence derives from a woman under 30 in good health. Source material: central memory CD4+ T cells from blood. This chain uses TRBV5-6 with TRBJ2-2, with TRBD1 matching 7 bases. CDR3 sequence reads: CASSFYRGTGELFF. DNA for the CDR3: TGTGCCAGCAGCTTCTACAGGGGCACCGGGGAGCTGTTTTTT.